The 29 T cell receptor beta chains listed next were all sequenced from one sample in a study of blood T cell repertoires in COVID-19. This table comes from immunoSEQ multiplex PCR, and its TCRdb copy is limited to in-frame clones, with some not included. The sample records under 200,000 clones, about four fifths being singletons. The specimen sequenced was peripheral blood. Receptors were obtained from a human donor with acute or convalescent COVID-19. The donor label of this sample is uncertain.

In its sample, this clone was seen once. The gene calls are TRBV30 and TRBJ2-7, with TRBD1 identical over 9 bases. V shed 5 bases and J 3 bases; nucleotides not matched to a gene: 8. CDR1 is GTSNPN and CDR2 is SVGIG in the germline V gene (reference sequence). This CDR3 is 14 amino acids long. This CDR3 reads CAWGLGQGIYEQYF. The CDR3 nucleotides are TGTGCCTGGGGGCTGGGACAGGGAATCTACGAGCAGTACTTC.

This sequence joins TRBV14 and TRBJ2-7; maybe TRBD1 (6 bases). V lost 1 base, J lost 3 bases, and 10 bases lay in between. CDR3 length: 14 residues. Germline V gene lookup returns CDR1 SGHDN and CDR2 FVKESK. CDR3 sequence reads: CASSQGWTDYEQYF. CDR3 sequence (DNA): TGTGCCAGCAGCCAAGGGTGGACAGACTACGAGCAGTACTTC. The variable domain in full, completed from reference TRBV14 and TRBJ2-7, reads EAGVTQFPSHSVIEKGQTVTLRCDPISGHDNLYWYRRVMGKEIKFLLHFVKESKQDESGMPNNRFLAERTGGTYSTLKVQPAELEDSGVYFCASSQGWTDYEQYFGPGTRLTVT.

The J gene is TRBJ2-7, the V gene TRBV7-2; TRBD2 agrees at 9 bases. The germline gives CDR1 SGHTA, CDR2 FQGNSA. This CDR3 has 13 residues. The trim removed 8 bases at V and 6 bases at J, leaving 8 bases unmatched. The CDR3 DNA is TGTGCCAGCCGATTAGCGGGAGAGGGCGAGCAGTACTTC. As protein: CASRLAGEGEQYF.

The chain links TRBV28 to TRBJ2-7; 16 nucleotides align to TRBD2. Looked up from germline, CDR1 is MDHEN and CDR2 is SYDVKM. CDR3 length: 16 residues. Germline trimming cut 7 bases from V and 2 bases from J; bases unmatched to any gene: 5. The CDR3 is CASIGTSGRATYEQYF. As DNA, the CDR3 is TGTGCCAGCATCGGGACTAGCGGGAGGGCGACCTACGAGCAGTACTTC.

The chain is built from TRBV6-5 and TRBJ1-3; a weak D match, TRBD1 (5 bases). V lost 8 bases and J lost 2, with 10 bases in between. The CDR3 loop spans 13 amino acids. CDR1 and CDR2 from the germline V gene are MNHEY and SVGAGI. The CDR3 bases are TGTGCCAGCGCCCGGGGGGCTGGAAACACCATATATTTT. Encoded protein: CASARGAGNTIYF.

The rearrangement links TRBV11-1 to TRBJ1-2, with TRBD1 identical over 8 bases. The CDR3 has 14 residues. The germline CDR1 and CDR2 sequences are SGHAT and FQDESV (reference sequence). V gave up 4 bases and J gave up 4 bases; unmatched junction bases: 5. The CDR3 DNA follows: TGTGCCAGCAGCTCGACAGGGGCGGGCTATGGCTACACCTTC. Residues: CASSSTGAGYGYTF.

The rearrangement links TRBV2 to TRBJ2-1; TRBD2 matches at 7 bases. This CDR3 is 14 amino acids long. Trimming cost V 4 bases and J 8 bases; bases outside gene matches: 8. Germline lookup yields CDR1 SNHLY and CDR2 FYNNEI. The DNA of the CDR3 is TGTGCCAGCAGTGCGGAGCGGGACGTCGATGAGCAGTTCTTC. Protein: CASSAERDVDEQFF.

This chain joins TRBV5-1 and TRBJ2-1, with 12 nucleotides matching TRBD1. The germline V gene encodes CDR1 SGHRS and CDR2 YFSETQ. CDR3 length: 17 amino acids. The V gene end was trimmed by 2 bases and the J gene end by 6 bases; junction bases not matched to a gene: 9. This CDR3 reads CASSLQTGQGASNEQFF. Written as DNA, the CDR3 is TGCGCCAGCAGCTTACAGACGGGACAGGGGGCAAGCAATGAGCAGTTCTTC.

This rearrangement joins TRBV11-3 to TRBJ2-1; 9 nucleotides line up with TRBD1. CDR1 and CDR2 (germline): SGHNT, YENEEA. The CDR3 has 18 amino acids. V dropped 5 bases and J dropped 3; count of bases not matched to a gene: 14. CDR3 region: CASSPGESTGGHYNEQFF. CDR3 coding DNA: TGTGCCAGCAGCCCCGGGGAGAGTACAGGGGGCCACTACAATGAGCAGTTCTTC.

The V call is TRBV7-2, the J call TRBJ2-1; 9 bases align to TRBD2. Unmatched junction bases numbered 6, after V lost 4 bases and J lost 8 bases. The CDR3 is 14 amino acids. Germline CDR1 reads SGHTA; CDR2 reads FQGNSA. CDR3 sequence: CASSSIAGEYEQFF. CDR3 sequence (DNA): TGTGCCAGCAGCTCAATAGCGGGAGAATATGAGCAGTTCTTC.

Worth noting for this clone: At the DNA level, this CDR3 is encoded by other sequences in the same sample as well. The chain uses TRBV7-3 and TRBJ2-1, with 9 nucleotides matching TRBD2. The CDR3 extends over 14 amino acids. The trim removed 3 bases at V and 5 bases at J, leaving 2 bases unmatched. Germline-derived CDR1 and CDR2 are SGHTA and FQGTGA. Here the CDR3 reads CASSLAGGNNEQFF. CDR3 DNA: TGTGCCAGCAGCTTGGCGGGGGGGAACAATGAGCAGTTCTTC.

Written as DNA, the CDR3 is TGTGCCAGCAGTGATCGGGTTGGAACGTATCAGCCCCAGCATTTT. This sequence encodes CASSDRVGTYQPQHF. V gene TRBV2 combines with J gene TRBJ1-5; D not certain. CDR1 is SNHLY and CDR2 is FYNNEI in the germline V gene. The CDR3 length is 15 residues. The V end lost 3 bases, the J end lost 5 bases, and 14 bases lay between the germline ends.

This chain connects TRBV7-3 to TRBJ1-1; 8 bases agree with TRBD1. The J segment lost 2 bases and the V segment lost 5 bases, leaving 4 bases of the junction unmatched. This CDR3 has 14 amino acids. From germline, CDR1 is SGHTA and CDR2 FQGTGA. In DNA, the CDR3 is TGTGCCAGCAGCACCGGACAGGGTAACACTGAAGCTTTCTTT. Translation: CASSTGQGNTEAFF.

The V call is TRBV27, the J call TRBJ2-1; D uncertain. Germline CDR1 MNHEY, CDR2 SMNVEV (reference sequence). The CDR3 has 11 residues. Trimming took 6 bases from V and 4 from J, leaving 4 bases between them. In nucleotides, the CDR3 is TGTGCCAGCAGGCGTTACAATGAGCAGTTCTTC. Translating gives CASRRYNEQFF.

The chain carries TRBV4-2 and TRBJ2-1, with a weak D call TRBD2 (6 bases). This CDR3 has 16 amino acids. CDR1 and CDR2 (germline): LGHNA, YNFKEQ. The V gene lost 1 base and the J gene lost 7 bases, with 17 bases spanning the gap. For the CDR3, the DNA is TGTGCCAGCAGCCAAGTCGGAGGGACCTATCAAAATGAGCAGTTCTTC. This translates into CASSQVGGTYQNEQFF.

The J gene is TRBJ1-3, the V gene TRBV19, with D tentatively TRBD1 (5 bases). V was trimmed by 8 bases and J by 1 base, leaving 15 bases between them. This CDR3 spans 15 amino acids. Looked up from germline, CDR1 is LNHDA and CDR2 is SQIVND (reference sequence). The CDR3 DNA follows: TGTGCCAGTGGATTGGCAGGGCCTTCTGGAAACACCATATATTTT. Amino acid sequence: CASGLAGPSGNTIYF.

V gene TRBV6-5 combines with J gene TRBJ1-3; no definite D call. Trimming shortened V by 0 bases and J by 0 bases, and 9 bases separated the two germline ends. Per the germline V gene, CDR1 is MNHEY and CDR2 is SVGAGI. CDR3 length: 16 amino acids. CDR3 sequence: CASSYSRESSGNTIYF. The DNA for the CDR3 is TGTGCCAGCAGTTACTCGAGGGAGAGCTCTGGAAACACCATATATTTT.

The V and J genes are TRBV30 and TRBJ2-2, with TRBD1 matching 7 bases. Germline V lookup: CDR1 GTSNPN, CDR2 SVGIG (reference sequence). The CDR3 has 14 amino acids. V was pared by 1 base and J by 4 bases, with 3 bases of the junction left unmatched. Here the CDR3 reads CAWSGGQTTGELFF. The CDR3 bases are TGTGCCTGGAGTGGGGGACAGACCACCGGGGAGCTGTTTTTT.

The chain carries TRBV7-2 and TRBJ1-2; 9 positions match TRBD1. The germline V gene has CDR1 SGHTA and CDR2 FQGNSA. The CDR3 has 13 amino acids. The ends lost 3 bases at V and 8 bases at J; junction bases unmatched: 4. CDR3: CASSLGQGGGYTF. CDR3 sequence (DNA): TGTGCCAGCAGCTTGGGACAGGGAGGCGGCTACACCTTC.

There are a few counts of this clone. V gene TRBV5-8 combines with J gene TRBJ1-2; no reliable D call. Per germline, CDR1 SGHTS and CDR2 YDEGEE. Trimming took off 1 base at V and 8 bases at J, with 9 bases between the two ends. The CDR3 is 12 residues long. The CDR3 here is CASSLRGGGYTF. CDR3 sequence (DNA): TGTGCCAGCAGCTTGCGGGGTGGCGGCTACACCTTC.

The rearrangement joins TRBV7-2 to TRBJ1-6, with TRBD1 identical over 10 bases. J gave up 6 bases and V 0 bases, and 2 bases lay outside the gene matches. There are 16 residues in the CDR3. The germline V gene has CDR1 SGHTA and CDR2 FQGNSA. The CDR3 region is CASSLAGTGVNSPLHF. The CDR3 DNA follows: TGTGCCAGCAGCTTAGCCGGGACAGGGGTTAATTCACCCCTCCACTTT.

Here the CDR3 DNA reads TGCGCCAGCAGCTTTGACAGTGGAAGTTTTGGAGCTTTCTTT. Its protein product is CASSFDSGSFGAFF. V usage is TRBV5-1 and J usage is TRBJ1-1; maybe TRBD1 (5 bases). This CDR3 is built from 14 residues. Trimming pared 2 bases from V and 10 bases from J, leaving 18 bases between. Germline V lookup: CDR1 SGHRS, CDR2 YFSETQ.

The rearrangement joins TRBV5-1 to TRBJ2-1; maybe TRBD2 (6 bases). The length of the CDR3 is 15 residues. Germline values: CDR1 SGHRS, CDR2 YFSETQ. Trimming removed 0 bases from V and 6 bases from J, with 13 bases in between. CDR3 nucleotide sequence: TGCGCCAGCAGCTTGGGAGACGAGCGGGTCAATGAGCAGTTCTTC. This codes for CASSLGDERVNEQFF.

V gene TRBV12-5 combines with J gene TRBJ2-1; 8 bases align to TRBD1. The CDR3 is 13 amino acids. With V trimmed by 4 bases and J by 8 bases, 4 bases remained unmatched. Germline lookup yields CDR1 LGHNT and CDR2 FRNRAP. Here the CDR3 reads CASGSQGADEQFF. The DNA of the CDR3 is TGTGCTAGTGGTTCCCAGGGGGCAGATGAGCAGTTCTTC.

V and J are TRBV3-1 (or the pseudogene TRBV3-2) and TRBJ1-2; unclear D gene. Between the trimmed V and J ends, which lost 0 bases and 7 bases, there was a span of 12 bases. This CDR3 has 14 residues. Germline-derived CDR1 and CDR2 are LGHDT and YNNKEL (reference sequence). The CDR3 region is CASSQDRDMFGYTF. The CDR3 coding sequence is TGTGCCAGCAGCCAAGACAGAGACATGTTTGGCTACACCTTC.

The chain carries TRBV19 and TRBJ2-3; TRBD1 agrees at 8 bases. The V and J ends lost 1 base and 4 bases, in that order; junction bases with no gene match: 7. The CDR3 runs 16 residues. CDR1 is LNHDA, CDR2 SQIVND, per germline (reference sequence). As DNA, the CDR3 is TGTGCCAGTAGTATAGGACAGGGGCCCGGCGCAGATACGCAGTATTTT. Translated, it gives CASSIGQGPGADTQYF.

The chain is built from TRBV4-2 and TRBJ2-3; possibly TRBD1 for D (7 bases). Trimming removed 1 base at V and 8 bases at J, with 13 bases between. The CDR3 consists of 14 residues. Germline lookup yields CDR1 LGHNA and CDR2 YNFKEQ. This CDR3 reads CASSQGQGEVTQYF. CDR3 DNA sequence: TGTGCCAGCAGCCAAGGGCAGGGGGAGGTTACGCAGTATTTT.

The chain couples TRBV23-1 to TRBJ2-5, with TRBD1 matching over 9 bases. TRBV23-1 carries the ORF label, with uncertain function. With 0 bases clipped from V and 0 bases from J, the junction kept 5 bases outside the gene matches. CDR3 length: 17 residues. For the CDR3, the DNA is TGCGCCAGCAGTCAATCGGGGGACAGGGCAGACCAAGAGACCCAGTACTTC. Its protein is CASSQSGDRADQETQYF.

J is TRBJ1-2 and V is TRBV27, with a tentative D call TRBD1 (5 bases). The CDR3 length is 15 residues. Germline V CDR1 and CDR2: MNHEY, SMNVEV (reference sequence). The germline V and J ends were trimmed by 2 bases and 0 bases, with 10 bases remaining between them. CDR3 loop: CASSLEAGSNYGYTF. In DNA form, the CDR3 reads TGTGCCAGCAGTTTAGAGGCAGGGTCTAACTATGGCTACACCTTC.